This TCR beta chain was captured in a study of blood T cell repertoires in COVID-19. About the research overall: PBMCs, B-cell-depleted T cells, or T cells were the source of the cDNA or gDNA that made up the material.

In assigning cohorts, the study relied on participant-reported clinical history. In the original processing: Amplification of reference gene primers was used by the study to estimate nucleated cell counts. Assay: immunoSEQ multiplex PCR; the TCRdb copy retains only in-frame clones and omits some. V, J and clone size were drawn from that table, and D and trimming were deduced from the DNA. The sample records a few hundred thousand clones, roughly 87% being singletons. What was sequenced was PBMCs or T cells enriched from blood (not recorded which). The source is a woman under 30 who had recovered from COVID-19.

In DNA, the CDR3 is TGTGCCAGCAGTTACTCGAGACAGAGAGATGAAGCTTTCTTT. Residues: CASSYSRQRDEAFF. The J gene is TRBJ1-1, the V gene TRBV6-2 or TRBV6-3; possible D gene TRBD1, 5 bases. The length of the CDR3 is 14 residues. V was pared by 0 bases and J by 7 bases, with 12 bases between. The germline CDR1 and CDR2 sequences are MNHEY and SVGEGT.